The 30 T cell receptor beta chains below come from one sample, sequenced in a study of blood T cell repertoires in COVID-19. The protocol was immunoSEQ multiplex PCR, while the TCRdb copy is restricted to in-frame clones and leaves out a portion. The sample contains roughly 87,000 clones, roughly 83% of which appear only once. Sequenced sample: peripheral blood. These receptors were collected from a human donor in a cohort sampled during active COVID-19.

The chain uses TRBV28 and TRBJ2-1; maybe TRBD1 (6 bases). CDR3 length equals 15 residues. The V end lost 7 bases, the J end lost 3 bases, and 16 bases lay between the germline ends. Germline V CDR1 and CDR2: MDHEN, SYDVKM. CDR3 nucleotides: TGTGCCAGCAATCTCGGACAGTCGATCTACAATGAGCAGTTCTTC. Protein product: CASNLGQSIYNEQFF.

The V and J genes are TRBV29-1 and TRBJ2-6; 7 bases fit TRBD1. This CDR3 has 13 residues. Germline V gene lookup returns CDR1 SQVTM and CDR2 ANQGSEA. V was clipped by 6 bases and J by 4 bases; unmatched bases: 3. The DNA for the CDR3 is TGCAGCGTGACAGGGAAGGGGGCCAACGTCCTGACTTTC. This sequence encodes CSVTGKGANVLTF.

V gene TRBV3-1 (or the pseudogene TRBV3-2) combines with J gene TRBJ2-5; 13 nucleotides line up with TRBD2. The CDR3 is made up of 16 amino acids. V lost 3 bases to trimming and J lost 5 bases; unmatched junction nucleotides: 6. The germline gives CDR1 LGHDT, CDR2 YNNKEL (reference sequence). Here the CDR3 reads CASSQTSGGRSETQYF. The DNA of the CDR3 is TGTGCCAGCAGCCAGACTAGCGGGGGGAGGTCGGAGACCCAGTACTTC.

This chain uses TRBV4-1 with TRBJ2-1; 8 bases are a match to TRBD2. Germline CDR1 reads MGHRA; CDR2 reads YSYEKL. CDR3 size: 15 residues. The V segment lost 1 base and the J segment 7 bases; nucleotides outside the gene matches: 6. The CDR3 spells CASSQGERGTNEQFF. The CDR3 DNA reads TGCGCCAGCAGCCAAGGTGAGCGGGGGACGAATGAGCAGTTCTTC.

The J gene is TRBJ2-7, the V gene TRBV5-5; D unresolved. This CDR3 region has 14 residues. The V and J ends lost 5 bases and 7 bases respectively, with 19 bases between them. Germline assignment: CDR1 SGHKS and CDR2 YYEKEE (reference sequence). This chain's CDR3 is CASRAQAGWQEQYF. CDR3 bases: TGTGCCAGCAGGGCCCAGGCCGGCTGGCAAGAGCAGTACTTC.

V is TRBV2 and J is TRBJ2-6; the D gene is possibly TRBD2 (6 bases). Per germline, CDR1 SNHLY and CDR2 FYNNEI. The CDR3 runs to 15 residues. V gave up 8 bases and J gave up 0 bases, with 11 bases separating them. CDR3 region: CASVGLSSGANVLTF. The CDR3 bases are TGTGCCAGCGTGGGACTGAGCTCTGGGGCCAACGTCCTGACTTTC.

The gene calls are TRBV9 and TRBJ2-1; TRBD2 aligns across 11 bases. This CDR3 contains 15 residues. Trimming cost V 4 bases and J 9 bases; bases outside gene matches: 9. Germline V lookup: CDR1 SGDLS, CDR2 YYNGEE. CDR3 residues: CASSSRLAGRAEQFF. The CDR3 DNA follows: TGTGCCAGCAGCTCACGACTAGCGGGGCGGGCTGAGCAGTTCTTC. The full variable domain, in which reference TRBV9 and TRBJ2-1 provide the parts outside the CDR3, is DSGVTQTPKHLITATGQRVTLRCSPRSGDLSVYWYQQSLDQGLQFLIQYYNGEERAKGNILERFSAQQFPDLHSELNLSSLELGDSALYFCASSSRLAGRAEQFFGPGTRLTVL.

J is TRBJ2-7 and V is TRBV7-2; D gene unclear. Looked up from germline, CDR1 is SGHTA and CDR2 is FQGNSA. The CDR3 runs 11 residues. Trimming removed 3 bases at V and 6 bases at J, with 6 bases between. CDR3 sequence reads: CASSFALEQYF. DNA of the CDR3: TGTGCCAGCAGCTTCGCGCTCGAGCAGTACTTC.

This clone was seen just once. The V call is TRBV4-3, the J call TRBJ1-6, with D perhaps TRBD1 (5 bases). Deletions cut 1 base from V and 0 bases from J, with 10 bases between. This CDR3 has 17 residues. Germline values: CDR1 LGHNA, CDR2 YSLEER. CDR3 sequence: CASSQGGGSSYNSPLHF. The CDR3 DNA is TGCGCCAGCAGCCAAGGGGGGGGTAGCTCCTATAATTCACCCCTCCACTTT.

This rearrangement joins TRBV5-5 to TRBJ1-2; 10 positions agree with TRBD1. The CDR3 length is 15 residues. In germline, CDR1 is SGHKS, CDR2 YYEKEE (reference sequence). With 4 bases clipped from V and 1 base from J, the junction kept 4 bases outside the gene matches. This CDR3 reads CASSEGQGSNYGYTF. The CDR3, as DNA: TGTGCCAGCAGCGAGGGACAGGGGAGTAACTATGGCTACACCTTC. Full variable domain (remainder filled in from reference TRBV5-5 and TRBJ1-2): DAGVTQSPTHLIKTRGQQVTLRCSPISGHKSVSWYQQVLGQGPQFIFQYYEKEERGRGNFPDRFSARQFPNYSSELNVNALLLGDSALYLCASSEGQGSNYGYTFGSGTRLTVV.

The chain couples TRBV6-5 to TRBJ2-5, with D possibly TRBD2 on 7 matching bases. The CDR3 is 15 amino acids. Germline V gene sequence: CDR1 MNHEY, CDR2 SVGAGI. With 11 bases removed from V and 4 bases from J, the gap between germline ends came to 23 bases. DNA for the CDR3: TGTGCCCTCCGCGCATCTCCGAGGGGGGGAGAGACCCAGTACTTC. This sequence encodes CALRASPRGGETQYF.

This clone was seen only a few times. The rearrangement links TRBV5-6 to TRBJ2-2; D is possibly TRBD1 (5 bases). The germline gives CDR1 SGHDT, CDR2 YYEEEE. The V end was cut by 2 bases, the J end by 0 bases, with 8 bases between. The CDR3 runs to 15 residues. The CDR3 region has the DNA TGTGCCAGCAGCTTAGCAGGGACGAACACCGGGGAGCTGTTTTTT. It yields the protein CASSLAGTNTGELFF.

This clone was seen just once. The chain carries TRBV9 and TRBJ2-1, with unresolved D. Per germline, CDR1 SGDLS and CDR2 YYNGEE. The CDR3 covers 12 residues. Between the trimmed V and J ends, which lost 3 bases and 8 bases, there was a span of 9 bases. The CDR3 is CASSALGDEQFF. CDR3 DNA: TGTGCCAGCAGCGCCCTAGGCGATGAGCAGTTCTTC.

The chain uses TRBV7-2 and TRBJ2-7; 8 bases fit TRBD1. Germline V gene sequence: CDR1 SGHTA, CDR2 FQGNSA. Trimming cost V 0 bases and J 6 bases; bases outside gene matches: 7. There are 15 residues in the CDR3. The CDR3 reads CASSLAPTGVGEQYF. CDR3 DNA: TGTGCCAGCAGCTTAGCACCGACAGGGGTGGGCGAGCAGTACTTC.

The V call is TRBV10-2, the J call TRBJ2-5, with a possible D match to TRBD1 (5 bases). Trimming pared 7 bases from V and 5 bases from J, leaving 14 bases between. CDR3 size: 13 residues. The germline gives CDR1 WSHSY, CDR2 SAAADI. CDR3 bases: TGCGCCAGCACCTGGACAATGGGGGAGACCCAGTACTTC. It translates to CASTWTMGETQYF.

The chain combines TRBV5-5 with TRBJ1-5; tentative D call: TRBD1 (5 bases). The germline V gene encodes CDR1 SGHKS and CDR2 YYEKEE (reference sequence). With 0 bases removed from V and 4 bases from J, the gap between germline ends came to 8 bases. The CDR3 sequence is 14 residues long. CDR3 sequence reads: CASSLAGGNQPQHF. For the CDR3, the DNA is TGTGCCAGCAGCTTGGCCGGGGGTAATCAGCCCCAGCATTTT.

The chain recombines TRBV28 with TRBJ2-5; a weak D match, TRBD2 (6 bases). The CDR3 covers 14 residues. Germline values: CDR1 MDHEN, CDR2 SYDVKM. Trimming took off 2 bases at V and 5 bases at J, with 12 bases between the two ends. CDR3 residues: CASSLVGGRETQYF. The CDR3 DNA sequence: TGTGCCAGCAGTTTAGTCGGGGGACGGGAGACCCAGTACTTC.

The chain recombines TRBV7-2 with TRBJ2-7; D call uncertain. V dropped 4 bases and J dropped 7 bases, with 11 bases sitting between them. Germline lookup yields CDR1 SGHTA and CDR2 FQGNSA. The CDR3 has 12 residues. CDR3 in DNA: TGTGCCAGCAGCTCCTTCGCGAGGGAGCAGTACTTC. Translating it yields CASSSFAREQYF.

The chain uses TRBV7-2 and TRBJ2-5; D is perhaps TRBD1 (6 bases). The V end was cut by 4 bases, the J end by 2 bases, with 11 bases between. Germline V gives CDR1 SGHTA, CDR2 FQGNSA. The CDR3 is made up of 14 amino acids. CDR3: CASSSGASQETQYF. The CDR3 DNA reads as TGTGCCAGCAGCTCAGGGGCATCTCAAGAGACCCAGTACTTC. The complete variable domain, with remaining parts taken from reference TRBV7-2 and TRBJ2-5, reads GAGVSQSPSNKVTEKGKDVELRCDPISGHTALYWYRQSLGQGLEFLIYFQGNSAPDKSGLPSDRFSAERTGGSVSTLTIQRTQQEDSAVYLCASSSGASQETQYFGPGTRLLVL.

This clone was counted at least ten times. J is TRBJ2-7 and V is TRBV9, with D uncertain. Germline V gene lookup returns CDR1 SGDLS and CDR2 YYNGEE. V lost 0 bases to trimming and J lost 0 bases, with 10 bases between them. CDR3 size: 15 residues. CDR3 in DNA: TGTGCCAGCAGCGTAGGCTTTACGGGCTCCTACGAGCAGTACTTC. This codes for CASSVGFTGSYEQYF. The entire variable domain, with the rest obtained from reference TRBV9 and TRBJ2-7, is as follows: DSGVTQTPKHLITATGQRVTLRCSPRSGDLSVYWYQQSLDQGLQFLIQYYNGEERAKGNILERFSAQQFPDLHSELNLSSLELGDSALYFCASSVGFTGSYEQYFGPGTRLTVT.

V and J are TRBV19 and TRBJ2-1; 8 bases fit TRBD1. The V gene end was trimmed by 0 bases and the J gene end by 2 bases; junction bases not matched to a gene: 3. This CDR3 spans 16 amino acids. Germline V lookup: CDR1 LNHDA, CDR2 SQIVND (reference sequence). CDR3 loop: CASSIDPGQAYNEQFF. For the CDR3, the DNA is TGTGCCAGTAGTATAGATCCGGGACAGGCCTACAATGAGCAGTTCTTC.

The genes are TRBV7-2 and TRBJ1-6; 11 bases align to TRBD1. This CDR3 is 15 amino acids long. The V gene end was trimmed by 5 bases and the J gene end by 9 bases; junction bases not matched to a gene: 6. CDR1 SGHTA and CDR2 FQGNSA come from the germline V gene. CDR3 in DNA: TGTGCCAGCAGCCCTAGGACAGGGGGCGGTTCACCCCTCCACTTT. Amino acid sequence: CASSPRTGGGSPLHF.

The table lists this clone with a count of one. V usage is TRBV6-5 and J usage is TRBJ1-1, with D unresolved. The ends were cut back, 0 bases at V and 4 bases at J, with 6 bases in the middle. The CDR3 has 13 amino acids. Per germline, CDR1 MNHEY and CDR2 SVGAGI. In DNA form, the CDR3 reads TGTGCCAGCAGTTACTCACAGAGCACTGAAGCTTTCTTT. This codes for CASSYSQSTEAFF.

This chain uses TRBV7-9 with TRBJ1-5, with TRBD1 identical over 10 bases. CDR3 length: 14 amino acids. V trimming: 4 bases; J trimming: 7 bases; junction bases outside the gene matches: 4. Germline lookup yields CDR1 SEHNR and CDR2 FQNEAQ (reference sequence). The CDR3 region has the DNA TGTGCCAGCAGCTCAGGACAGGGGGGGCAGCCCCAGCATTTT. Protein: CASSSGQGGQPQHF.

The chain links TRBV3-1 (or the pseudogene TRBV3-2) to TRBJ2-1; D is ambiguous. V dropped 5 bases and J dropped 8 bases, with 16 bases sitting between them. The CDR3 covers 14 residues. Germline CDR1 LGHDT, CDR2 YNNKEL (reference sequence). CDR3 in DNA: TGTGCCAGCAGCTCTCGTGGTAGCAGTGATGAGCAGTTCTTC. Translated, it gives CASSSRGSSDEQFF.

The chain links TRBV27 to TRBJ2-1, with D perhaps TRBD2 (5 bases). CDR3 length: 15 residues. V was clipped by 3 bases and J by 4 bases, with 13 bases between them. Germline V gene sequence: CDR1 MNHEY, CDR2 SMNVEV (reference sequence). The DNA for the CDR3 is TGTGCCAGCAGTTTTAGTGGGAGCTATTACAATGAGCAGTTCTTC. Translation: CASSFSGSYYNEQFF.

V gene TRBV14 combines with J gene TRBJ1-2; TRBD1 might be the D (5 bases). The ends were cut back, 0 bases at V and 7 bases at J, with 9 bases in the middle. Per the germline V gene, CDR1 is SGHDN and CDR2 is FVKESK. This CDR3 is built from 13 residues. This chain's CDR3 is CASSQDRGSGYTF. In DNA form, the CDR3 reads TGTGCCAGCAGCCAAGATCGGGGGAGTGGCTACACCTTC.

The rearrangement uses TRBV4-3 and TRBJ1-1; 7 bases are a match to TRBD1. CDR3 length: 14 amino acids. The V gene end was trimmed by 3 bases and the J gene end by 5 bases; junction bases not matched to a gene: 6. CDR1 LGHNA and CDR2 YSLEER come from the germline V gene. Here the CDR3 reads CASSHSAGGTEAFF. The DNA of the CDR3 is TGCGCCAGCAGCCACTCAGCAGGGGGTACTGAAGCTTTCTTT.

There are a few counts of this clone. The CDR3 DNA reads TGTGCCACCTCTCCAGGGGCTAATTCACCCCTCCACTTT. Its protein product is CATSPGANSPLHF. The chain is built from TRBV19 and TRBJ1-6; D possibly corresponds to TRBD1 (6 bases). Germline CDR1 reads LNHDA; CDR2 reads SQIVND (reference sequence). This CDR3 contains 13 residues. The V end was cut by 10 bases, the J end by 6 bases, with 13 bases between.

The V call is TRBV5-1, the J call TRBJ1-1; TRBD1 might be the D (6 bases). Germline V lookup: CDR1 SGHRS, CDR2 YFSETQ. This CDR3 has 14 amino acids. Trimming left V 6 bases short and J 1 base short, with 13 bases between. The chain's CDR3 is CASTRDTTNTEAFF. As DNA, the CDR3 is TGCGCCAGCACGAGGGACACCACGAACACTGAAGCTTTCTTT.